This T cell receptor (beta chain) stems from a study of T cells in Graves' hyperthyroidism and ophthalmopathy. Losses at the gene ends were 3 bases for V and 9 bases for J; bases not matched to a gene: 8. There are 16 residues in the CDR3. From germline, CDR1 is DFQATT and CDR2 SNEGSKA (reference sequence). Using RNA transcripts as the source, TCR beta CDR3 regions were amplified. The TCR CDR3 was amplified in a first-round RT-PCR using the HTBI primer set. In TCRdb, the multiplex PCR reads were re-called with MiXCR into one record per CDR3 protein. The sample lists 500,000 to 650,000 distinct CDR3 sequences, 14% occurring once.

The receptor was derived from a woman in her 40s with Graves' hyperthyroidism. Specimen: blood. V is TRBV20-1 and J is TRBJ2-1, with 16 positions matching TRBD2. The CDR3 DNA follows: TGCAGTGCTAGGGGACTAGCGGGAGGGCCTTTCGGTGAGCAGTTCTTC. As protein: CSARGLAGGPFGEQFF.